The T cell receptor (beta chain) under discussion was sequenced for a study of CD8 T cells in ankylosing spondylitis. Study-wide points: Previously reported in reactive arthritis synovial fluid and blood were some of the motif variants. In ankylosing spondylitis blood, a motif of roughly eight highly homologous TCR beta variants appeared characteristic.

V gave up 1 base and J gave up 0 bases, with 10 bases separating them. This CDR3 is built from 15 residues. Germline V gene sequence: CDR1 SQVTM, CDR2 ANQGSEA. This clonotype was picked up many times. The antigen is undetermined. Libraries for TCR beta were made by quantitative 5'-RACE with molecular barcodes. TCRdb fed the 5' RACE reads into MiXCR, producing one record per CDR3 protein. The table has fewer than 550,000 distinct CDR3 sequences, 5.3% seen once. The sequencing input was blood, either unsorted or a sorted T cell fraction (not recorded which). The chain has TRBV29-1 and TRBJ2-1, with TRBD2 as a possible D gene (5 bases). The TCR originated in a male donor with ankylosing spondylitis. The CDR3 region has the DNA TGCAGCGTTGAAGGACGGGGAAGCTCCTACAATGAGCAGTTCTTC. Residues: CSVEGRGSSYNEQFF.